The clone carrying this T cell receptor (beta chain) turned up a few times. Its specificity is not known. CDR1 is SGHRS, CDR2 YFSETQ, per germline. V gave up 0 bases and J gave up 0 bases, with 6 bases separating them. The CDR3 is 15 amino acids. These data originate in a study of T-cell memory formation after mild COVID-19. On the study more broadly: Across donors, TCR clusters were largely donor specific. Findings and limits, study-wide: Among CD4+ contracting clones, most were CM and EM, and CD8+ ones EMRA. Pre-infection memory already had some responding clones, implying cross-reactive memory joined.

Constant-segment primers served in 5'RACE that generated TCR alpha and TCR beta cDNA libraries bearing sample barcodes and UMIs. TCRdb re-analysed the 5' RACE reads in MiXCR, keeping a single row per CDR3 protein. The table lists 300,000 to 400,000 distinct CDR3 sequences, more than 15% of them singletons, with more than 20% in the top ten. The J gene is TRBJ2-2, the V gene TRBV5-1; D uncertain. The receptor's source is a man between 18 and 35 years old who had mild COVID-19 (a few samples of this study predate the infection). Cell type and time point are not known. Sequencing was done on a sample of PBMCs or a T cell subset sorted from them (not recorded which). The CDR3 protein is CASSLVGSNTGELFF. DNA of the CDR3: TGCGCCAGCAGCTTGGTTGGGTCGAACACCGGGGAGCTGTTTTTT.